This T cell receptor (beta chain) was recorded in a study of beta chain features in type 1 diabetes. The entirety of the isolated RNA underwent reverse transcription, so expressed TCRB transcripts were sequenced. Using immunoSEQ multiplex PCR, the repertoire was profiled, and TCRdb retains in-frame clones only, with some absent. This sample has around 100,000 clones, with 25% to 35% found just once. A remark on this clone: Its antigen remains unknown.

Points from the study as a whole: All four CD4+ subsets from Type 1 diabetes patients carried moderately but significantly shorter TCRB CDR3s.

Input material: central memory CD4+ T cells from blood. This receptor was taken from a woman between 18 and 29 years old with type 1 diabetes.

In DNA, the CDR3 is TGTGCCAGCAGCCGAGCAACAGGGGCTGGCTACACCTTC. Amino acids: CASSRATGAGYTF. This chain uses TRBV5-6 with TRBJ1-2; 7 nucleotides agree with TRBD1. The CDR3 runs to 13 residues. The J segment lost 7 bases and the V segment lost 4 bases, leaving 7 bases of the junction unmatched. In germline, CDR1 is SGHDT, CDR2 YYEEEE.